This paragraph reports one TCR beta chain. Its cognate antigen has yet to be identified. Base qualities are missing; no much larger clone stands one base away. Sequences SGHDN (CDR1) and FVKESK (CDR2) are obtained from the germline V gene. Spanning cysteine to phenylalanine, the CDR3 consists of 14 amino acids. Only the CDR3 region is kept as DNA, spanning 42 bases read in frame from base 1. V gives up 2 bases and J gives up 6 bases, and the segment between their germline ends measures 13 bases. TCRbeta CDR3 regions were amplified from genomic DNA by means of the immunoSEQ Assay, a bias-controlled multiplex PCR. Per the original workflow: The number of nucleated cells in each sample was estimated from the amplification of reference gene primers within the assay. To quantify the absolute abundance of each unique TCRbeta CDR3 rearrangement, sequence reads were collapsed and filtered. Productive Simpson clonality was computed per sample as the square root of Simpson's diversity index over productive rearrangements. TCRdb took this table from immuneACCESS and kept in-frame rearrangements with V and J called. Such tables lack part of the clones; where checked against another copy, unresolved V genes explain under half of the gap, and the rest is unexplained. The V and J calls and clone size come from that table; D and trimming were worked out from the DNA. A total of roughly 92,000 clones appear in this sample, over 75% of them only once. The top ten clones comprise about 5% of the sample.

The sample originates from a study of blood T cell repertoires in COVID-19 (dated by TCRdb to about 2020). Regarding the research as a whole: Collaborator samples came from the United States, Italy and Spain and covered acute and convalescent phases of COVID-19. The material from the prospective study consisted of cDNA or gDNA derived from T cells, B-cell-depleted T cells, or PBMCs. The dataset comprised deeply sampled blood TCRbeta repertoires from subjects exposed to, actively infected with, or recovered from COVID-19. A freely available public database, intended as a resource for researchers studying the immune response to SARS-CoV-2, is where the repertoires were released. The samples were drawn from the first 160 participants of the ongoing ImmuneRACE study and from 950 to 1,500 subjects provided by 6 global collaborators. A de-identified subject ID, COVID-19 status, age in years and sex were almost always included in the sample metadata. HLA class I and class II types, where available, came from metadata supplied by the sample provider rather than from assay-based typing.

The investigation overall reported the following: Clinical and demographic metadata were provided uncurated, with the amount varying by source and participant.

Whole blood was collected in K2EDTA tubes by collaborating institutions according to the institutions' own protocols. For TCRbeta analysis, collaborator samples were shipped as frozen whole blood, as isolated PBMCs, or as DNA extracted from either sample type. The TCR was taken from a woman of 80 years or more with acute or convalescent COVID-19. The sample was peripheral blood. This receptor chain uses TRBV14 and TRBJ1-1; a tentative D match to TRBD1 spans 6 bases. The nucleotide sequence is given as TGTGCCAGCAGCCAAACCGATCACAGGGCTGAAGCTTTCTTT. Translated, it gives CASSQTDHRAEAFF.